This record covers a single T cell receptor beta chain. CDR1 is KGHDR and CDR2 is SFDVKD in the germline V gene. This CDR3 comprises 15 residues. Trimming removed 4 bases from V and 4 bases from J; junction bases left unmatched: 5. This specimen belongs to a study of control samples from healthy donors and cancer patients. The table came from immunoSEQ multiplex PCR; TCRdb's copy has only in-frame clones and leaves some out. The repertoire includes 170,000 or so clones, roughly 92% of them detected once, and 1.2% to 1.5% sits in the top ten. The material sequenced was blood. The TCR was taken from a man aged 25 to 40 in good health. The V and J genes are TRBV24-1 and TRBJ2-2, with 7 bases aligning to TRBD1. This chain's CDR3 is CATSDPDRATGELFF. CDR3 in DNA: TGTGCCACCAGTGACCCTGACAGGGCCACCGGGGAGCTGTTTTTT.